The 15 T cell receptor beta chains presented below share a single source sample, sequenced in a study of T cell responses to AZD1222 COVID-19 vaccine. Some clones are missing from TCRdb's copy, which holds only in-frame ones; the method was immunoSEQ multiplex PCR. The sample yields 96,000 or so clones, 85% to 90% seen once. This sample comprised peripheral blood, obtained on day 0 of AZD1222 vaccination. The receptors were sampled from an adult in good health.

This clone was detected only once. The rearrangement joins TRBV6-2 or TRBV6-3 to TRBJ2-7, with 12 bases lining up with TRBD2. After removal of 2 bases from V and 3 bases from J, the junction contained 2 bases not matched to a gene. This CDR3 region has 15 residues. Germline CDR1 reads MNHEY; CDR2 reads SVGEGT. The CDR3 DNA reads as TGTGCCAGCAGTTACGCGACTAGCGGGAGCTACGAGCAGTACTTC. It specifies CASSYATSGSYEQYF.

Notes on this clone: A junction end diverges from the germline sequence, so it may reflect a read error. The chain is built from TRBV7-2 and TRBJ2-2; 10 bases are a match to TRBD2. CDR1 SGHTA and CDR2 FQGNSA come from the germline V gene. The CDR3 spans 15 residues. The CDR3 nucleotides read TGTGCCAGCAGCATTGGACTAGCGGACACCCGGGAGCTGTTTTTT. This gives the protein CASSIGLADTRELFF. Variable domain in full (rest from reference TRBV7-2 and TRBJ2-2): GAGVSQSPSNKVTEKGKDVELRCDPISGHTALYWYRQSLGQGLEFLIYFQGNSAPDKSGLPSDRFSAERTGGSVSTLTIQRTQQEDSAVYLCASSIGLADTRELFFGEGSRLTVL.

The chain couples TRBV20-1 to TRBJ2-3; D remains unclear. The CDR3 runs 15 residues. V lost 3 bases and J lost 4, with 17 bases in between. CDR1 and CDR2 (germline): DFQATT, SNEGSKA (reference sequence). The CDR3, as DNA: TGCAGTGCTAGTTATACCCAGAGGCTGGCAGATACGCAGTATTTT. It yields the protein CSASYTQRLADTQYF.

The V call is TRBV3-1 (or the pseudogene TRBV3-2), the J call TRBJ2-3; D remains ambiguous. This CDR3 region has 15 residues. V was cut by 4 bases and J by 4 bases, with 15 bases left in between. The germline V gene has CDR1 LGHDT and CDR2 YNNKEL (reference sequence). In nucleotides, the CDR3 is TGTGCCAGCAGCCTCGGAGTCCTAGAGTCAGATACGCAGTATTTT. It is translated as CASSLGVLESDTQYF.

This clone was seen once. The CDR3 DNA sequence: TGTGCCATCGGGCGGCAGTTGGGCCAGGAGACCCAGTACTTC. It specifies CAIGRQLGQETQYF. The chain joins TRBV10-3 to TRBJ2-5; no definite D call. Trimming shortened V by 8 bases and J by 5 bases, and 18 bases separated the two germline ends. CDR1 and CDR2 from the germline V gene are ENHRY and SYGVKD. The CDR3 sequence is 14 residues long.

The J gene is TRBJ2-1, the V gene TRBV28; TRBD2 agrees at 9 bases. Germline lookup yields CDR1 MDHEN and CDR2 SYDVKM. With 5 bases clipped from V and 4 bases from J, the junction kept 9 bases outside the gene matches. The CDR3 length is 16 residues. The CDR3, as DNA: TGTGCCAGCAGTCCCCAACCGACTAGCGGTTACAATGAGCAGTTCTTC. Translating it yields CASSPQPTSGYNEQFF.

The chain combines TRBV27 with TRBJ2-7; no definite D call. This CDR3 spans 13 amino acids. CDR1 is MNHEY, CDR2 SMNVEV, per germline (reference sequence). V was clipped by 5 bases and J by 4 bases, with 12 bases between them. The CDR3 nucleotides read TGTGCCAGCAGTCTTCAGGATCGTTACGAGCAGTACTTC. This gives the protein CASSLQDRYEQYF.

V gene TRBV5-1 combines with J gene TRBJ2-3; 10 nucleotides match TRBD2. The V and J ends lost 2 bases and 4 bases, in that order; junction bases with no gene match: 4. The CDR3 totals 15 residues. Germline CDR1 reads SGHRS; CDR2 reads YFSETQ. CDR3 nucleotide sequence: TGCGCCAGCAGCTTTCTAGCGGGAGTATCAGATACGCAGTATTTT. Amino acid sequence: CASSFLAGVSDTQYF.

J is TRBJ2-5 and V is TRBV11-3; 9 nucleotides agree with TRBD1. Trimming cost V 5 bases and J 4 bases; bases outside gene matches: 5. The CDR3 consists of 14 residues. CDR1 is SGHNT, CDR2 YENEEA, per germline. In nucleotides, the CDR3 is TGTGCCAGCAGCCCGGGACAGGGAGGAGAGACCCAGTACTTC. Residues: CASSPGQGGETQYF.

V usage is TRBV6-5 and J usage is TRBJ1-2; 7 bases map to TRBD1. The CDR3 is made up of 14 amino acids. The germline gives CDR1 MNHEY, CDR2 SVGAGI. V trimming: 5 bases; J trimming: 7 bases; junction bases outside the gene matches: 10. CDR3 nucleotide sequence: TGTGCCAGCAGTAGCCGACGACAGGGTGCTGGCTACACCTTC. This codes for CASSSRRQGAGYTF.

CDR3 bases: TGTGCCAGCAGCTTAGTTATCGGTACAGGGCAAGAGACCCAGTACTTC. It codes for CASSLVIGTGQETQYF. The chain employs TRBV7-2 and TRBJ2-5; TRBD1 might be the D (6 bases). V lost 1 base and J lost 2, with 14 bases in between. The CDR3 totals 16 residues. Germline CDR1 and CDR2: SGHTA and FQGNSA.

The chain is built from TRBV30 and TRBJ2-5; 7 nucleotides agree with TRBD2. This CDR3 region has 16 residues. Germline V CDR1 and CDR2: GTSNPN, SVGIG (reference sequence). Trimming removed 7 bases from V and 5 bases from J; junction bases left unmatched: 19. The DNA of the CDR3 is TGTGCCTCGTCGCGGGGGTCTGATGTTCGGGGGGAGACCCAGTACTTC. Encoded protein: CASSRGSDVRGETQYF.

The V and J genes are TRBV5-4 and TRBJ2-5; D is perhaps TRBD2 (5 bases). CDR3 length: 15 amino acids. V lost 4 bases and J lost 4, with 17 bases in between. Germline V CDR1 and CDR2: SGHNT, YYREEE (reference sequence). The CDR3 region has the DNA TGTGCCAGCAGCGCCCCGGGAAGATTGGTAGAGACCCAGTACTTC. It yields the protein CASSAPGRLVETQYF.

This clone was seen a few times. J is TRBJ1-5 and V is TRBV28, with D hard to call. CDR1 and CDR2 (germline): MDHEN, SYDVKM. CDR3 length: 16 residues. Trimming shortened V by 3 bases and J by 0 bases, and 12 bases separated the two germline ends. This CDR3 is CASSLGSSGSNQPQHF. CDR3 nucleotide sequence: TGTGCCAGCAGTTTGGGCAGCTCCGGTAGCAATCAGCCCCAGCATTTT.

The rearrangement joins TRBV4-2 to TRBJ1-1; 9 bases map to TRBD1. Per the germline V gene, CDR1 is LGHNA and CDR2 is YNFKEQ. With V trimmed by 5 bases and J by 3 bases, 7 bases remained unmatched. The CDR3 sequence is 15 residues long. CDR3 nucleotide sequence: TGTGCCAGCAGCAAAGCGGGACAGGGAGACACTGAAGCTTTCTTT. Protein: CASSKAGQGDTEAFF.